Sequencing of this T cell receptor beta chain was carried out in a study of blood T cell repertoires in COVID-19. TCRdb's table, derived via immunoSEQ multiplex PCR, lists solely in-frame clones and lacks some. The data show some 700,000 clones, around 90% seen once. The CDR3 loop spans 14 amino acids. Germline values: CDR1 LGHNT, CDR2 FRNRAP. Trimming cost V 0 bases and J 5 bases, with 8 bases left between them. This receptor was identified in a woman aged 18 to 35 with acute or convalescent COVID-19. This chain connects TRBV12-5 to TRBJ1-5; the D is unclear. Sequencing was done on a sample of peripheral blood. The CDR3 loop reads CASGLVLGHQPQHF. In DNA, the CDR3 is TGTGCTAGTGGTTTGGTATTGGGCCATCAGCCCCAGCATTTT.